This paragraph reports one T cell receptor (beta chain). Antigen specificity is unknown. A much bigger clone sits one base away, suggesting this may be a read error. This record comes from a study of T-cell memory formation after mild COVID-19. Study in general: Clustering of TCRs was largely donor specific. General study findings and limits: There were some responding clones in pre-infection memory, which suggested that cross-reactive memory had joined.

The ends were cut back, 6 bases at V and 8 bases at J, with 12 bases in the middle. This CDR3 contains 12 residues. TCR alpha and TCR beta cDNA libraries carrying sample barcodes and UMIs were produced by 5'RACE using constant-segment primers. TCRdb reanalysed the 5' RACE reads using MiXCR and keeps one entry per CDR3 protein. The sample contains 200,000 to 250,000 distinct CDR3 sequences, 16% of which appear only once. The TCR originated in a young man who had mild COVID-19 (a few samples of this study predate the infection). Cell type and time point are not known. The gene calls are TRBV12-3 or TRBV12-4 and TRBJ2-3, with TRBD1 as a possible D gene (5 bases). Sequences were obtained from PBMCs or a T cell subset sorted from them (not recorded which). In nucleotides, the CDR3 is TGTGCCAGCAGGCCAGGGCACGGTACGCAGTATTTT. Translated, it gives CASRPGHGTQYF.